The next 20 T cell receptor beta chains were all read from a single sample in a study of T cell clonality in common variable immunodeficiency. Study findings and constraints: In common variable immunodeficiency, TCR beta chains reportedly carried fewer deletions and N-nucleotide insertions.

Sequencing used immunoSEQ multiplex PCR; TCRdb keeps in-frame clones, though not all of them. The data show roughly 42,000 clones, none appearing only once, with approximately 6% held by the ten largest. No antigen is known for these receptors. Sequences were obtained from peripheral blood mononuclear cells. The receptors stem from a human donor with common variable immunodeficiency.

This clone has a handful of counts. The DNA ends 3 residues before the CDR3 does, and the rest of the CDR3 is filled in from the germline J gene. The V and J genes are TRBV10-2 and TRBJ1-1, with D uncertain. The CDR3 consists of 12 residues. Trimming left V 4 bases short and J 4 bases short, with 7 bases between. Germline assignment: CDR1 WSHSY and CDR2 SAAADI. CDR3 bases read: TGCGCCAGCAGTGGAGGGCCCACTGAA. Translation: CASSGGPTE. The whole CDR3 protein is CASSGGPTEAFF.

Only a few counts were recorded for this clone. The read ends 3 residues shy of where the CDR3 ends; the end is completed using the germline J gene. The rearrangement joins TRBV19 to TRBJ2-7; D perhaps matches TRBD2 (6 bases). Germline-derived CDR1 and CDR2 are LNHDA and SQIVND (reference sequence). V lost 2 bases, J lost 6 bases, and 17 bases lay in between. The CDR3 contains 15 residues. The part of the CDR3 DNA that was read is TGTGCCAGTAGTATAAAAGGGGCGCAGGGAGGCGAG. Protein sequence: CASSIKGAQGGE. The whole CDR3 sequence is CASSIKGAQGGEQYF.

Remarks on this clone: An end of the junction does not agree with germline; a read error may underlie this. The read terminates 3 residues before the CDR3 end, so the remaining end is supplied by the germline J gene. J is TRBJ1-6 and V is TRBV30; TRBD1 might be the D (5 bases). There are 15 residues in the CDR3. The germline V gene encodes CDR1 GTSNPN and CDR2 SVGIG (reference sequence). The DNA read from the CDR3 is TGTGCCTGGAGTTTGAGGGGCTCCTATAATTCAACC. Translating gives CAWSLRGSYNST. The whole CDR3 protein reads CAWSLRGSYNSTLHF.

In regard to this clone: The read is 3 residues too short to cover the CDR3 end, so that end is filled in from the germline J gene. This sequence joins TRBV7-8 and TRBJ2-3; 8 bases agree with TRBD1. Trimming at V came to 5 bases and at J to 6 bases, leaving 4 bases not matched to a gene. This CDR3 has 13 amino acids. CDR1 SGHVS and CDR2 FQNEAQ come from the germline V gene. The chain's CDR3 is CASSTRQGDTQYF. The DNA read from the CDR3 is TGTGCCAGCAGCACCAGACAGGGGGATACG. Complete variable domain (other parts from reference TRBV7-8 and TRBJ2-3): GAGVSQSPRYKVAKRGQDVALRCDPISGHVSLFWYQQALGQGPEFLTYFQNEAQLDKSGLPSDRFFAERPEGSVSTLKIQRTQQEDSAVYLCASSTRQGDTQYFGPGTRLTVL.

This clone has more than one count but fewer than ten. The CDR3 end lies 3 residues beyond the end of the read and is filled in from the germline J gene. The chain has TRBV7-8 and TRBJ2-7, with 7 bases that match TRBD1. The CDR3 consists of 13 residues. CDR1 and CDR2 from the germline V gene are SGHVS and FQNEAQ. V lost 5 bases, J lost 4 bases, and 5 bases stayed unmatched. CDR3 amino acids: CASSTGQEYEQYF. CDR3 DNA (partial): TGTGCCAGCAGCACAGGACAGGAGTACGAG.

This clone was recorded at least ten times. From the germline J gene comes the end of the CDR3, since the read stops 3 residues before it. This chain links TRBV5-4 with TRBJ2-1, with a weak D call TRBD2 (5 bases). The V and J ends lost 4 bases and 0 bases respectively, with 11 bases between them. The CDR3 sequence is 15 residues long. Germline loops: CDR1 SGHNT, CDR2 YYREEE (reference sequence). The CDR3 bases that were read are TGTGCCAGCAGCACCGGGGTTAGCTCCTACAATGAG. Its protein is CASSTGVSSYNE. The complete CDR3 reads CASSTGVSSYNEQFF.

This clone showed up just a few times. Coverage ceases 3 residues before the CDR3 finishes, and the germline J gene fills in the end. The gene calls are TRBV7-2 and TRBJ2-3; D ambiguous. The V and J ends lost 3 bases and 1 base respectively, with 5 bases between them. Germline loops: CDR1 SGHTA, CDR2 FQGNSA. The length of the CDR3 is 13 residues. The sequenced part of the CDR3 DNA is TGTGCCAGCAGCTTCCCGGGCACAGATACG. Translating gives CASSFPGTDT. The whole CDR3 sequence is CASSFPGTDTQYF.

This clone occurred a few times. The CDR3 end falls 3 residues outside the read, so it is completed with the germline J gene. The chain couples TRBV2 to TRBJ2-3, with 8 bases fitting TRBD2. With 3 bases clipped from V and 2 bases from J, the junction kept 4 bases outside the gene matches. Germline CDR1 SNHLY, CDR2 FYNNEI. The CDR3 has 15 residues. Partial CDR3 DNA: TGTGCCAGCAGTGATAGCGGGACCTTCACAGATACG. Translation: CASSDSGTFTDT. The full-length CDR3 reads as CASSDSGTFTDTQYF.

On this clone: Read data end 3 residues before the CDR3 end; the end is taken from the germline J gene. The rearrangement uses TRBV19 and TRBJ1-1; the match to TRBD1 covers 7 bases. The CDR3 loop spans 14 amino acids. Per germline, CDR1 LNHDA and CDR2 SQIVND (reference sequence). J lost 0 bases, V lost 6 bases, and 4 bases had no gene match. The CDR3 spells CASRTTGMNTEAFF. The CDR3 bases that were read are TGTGCCAGTAGAACGACAGGGATGAACACTGAA.

This clone was detected only a few times. The CDR3 end lies 3 residues beyond the end of the read and is filled in from the germline J gene. The V and J genes are TRBV7-2 and TRBJ1-2, with TRBD1 matching over 10 bases. This CDR3 has 15 residues. CDR1 and CDR2 (germline): SGHTA, FQGNSA. The sequenced CDR3 bases are TGTGCCAGCAGCCAAGAGGCGGGACAGGGGAGCGGC. Its translation: CASSQEAGQGSG. The whole CDR3 sequence reads CASSQEAGQGSGYTF.

This clone was observed many times. The read is 3 residues too short to cover the CDR3 end, so that end is filled in from the germline J gene. V usage is TRBV19 and J usage is TRBJ1-2; TRBD1 matches 8 bases. Losses at the gene ends were 7 bases for V and 4 bases for J; bases not matched to a gene: 14. Germline lookup yields CDR1 LNHDA and CDR2 SQIVND (reference sequence). The length of the CDR3 is 16 residues. Incomplete CDR3 DNA: TGTGCCAGTACCCCCGGACAGGGTTCATTTCGCTATGGC. This translates into CASTPGQGSFRYG. The entire CDR3 sequence reads CASTPGQGSFRYGYTF.

The sample holds many counts of this clone. Here the CDR3 reads CASSLGQGYTEAFF. CDR3 bases read: TGTGCCAGCAGCTTAGGACAGGGATACACTGAA. The J gene is TRBJ1-1, the V gene TRBV11-2; 7 bases match TRBD1. The sequenced fragment ends 3 residues before the CDR3 boundary, so the rest is inferred from the germline J gene. The germline V gene encodes CDR1 SGHAT and CDR2 FQNNGV. The CDR3 runs 14 residues. Trimming removed 1 base from V and 3 bases from J; junction bases left unmatched: 2.

This clone was picked up a small number of times. From the germline J gene comes the end of the CDR3, since the read stops 3 residues before it. The V and J genes are TRBV19 and TRBJ1-2; the match to TRBD1 covers 7 bases. The CDR3 has 13 residues. J lost 2 bases, V lost 6 bases, and 3 bases had no gene match. Per germline, CDR1 LNHDA and CDR2 SQIVND (reference sequence). CDR3 residues: CASRGTVNYGYTF. The covered CDR3 bases are TGTGCCAGTAGGGGGACAGTGAACTATGGC.

This clone was observed a few times. Sequencing ends 3 residues short of the CDR3 end; the germline J gene provides the rest. The V and J genes are TRBV18 and TRBJ2-2; tentatively, D is TRBD1 (6 bases). The CDR3 is 14 residues long. Germline V gene sequence: CDR1 KGHSH, CDR2 LQKENI. Trimming removed 5 bases at V and 6 bases at J, with 13 bases between. The CDR3 sequence is CASSSSGDAGELFF. Partial CDR3 DNA: TGTGCCAGCTCATCTTCAGGGGATGCCGGGGAG.

Concerning this clone: The CDR3 goes on 3 residues after the read ends, and that part is filled in from the germline J gene. This sequence joins TRBV7-7 and TRBJ1-3; D may be TRBD1 (6 bases). The ends were cut back, 2 bases at V and 4 bases at J, with 9 bases in the middle. The CDR3 has 14 amino acids. Germline CDR1 SSHAT, CDR2 FNYEAQ (reference sequence). The part of the CDR3 DNA that was read is TGTGCCAGCAGCTTACCAGGGGTGGGAAACACC. It translates to CASSLPGVGNT. The full CDR3 reads CASSLPGVGNTIYF.

This clone appeared many times. The observed sequence ends 3 residues before the CDR3 terminus, with the missing tail filled in from the germline J gene. The chain carries TRBV18 and TRBJ1-6, with D uncertain. Germline V gene sequence: CDR1 KGHSH, CDR2 LQKENI. V was shortened by 2 bases and J by 3 bases, with 11 bases between the two germline ends. CDR3 length equals 16 residues. Incomplete CDR3 DNA: TGTGCCAGCTCACCAACTATGGTGGGCTATAATTCACCC. This gives the protein CASSPTMVGYNSP. The full CDR3 reads CASSPTMVGYNSPLHF.

Turning to this clone: Read sequence stops 3 residues before the CDR3 end, and the germline J gene provides the missing end. The chain couples TRBV6-1 to TRBJ2-7; 8 bases are a match to TRBD1. Germline V lookup: CDR1 MNHNS, CDR2 SASEGT. V was pared by 4 bases and J by 3 bases, with 5 bases of the junction left unmatched. The CDR3 totals 14 residues. The CDR3 bases that were read are TGTGCCAGCAGTGCAACCGGGACAGGCTACGAG. It codes for CASSATGTGYE. In full, the CDR3 is CASSATGTGYEQYF.

Note on this clone: With the read ending 3 residues before the CDR3 end, the germline J gene is used to fill in that end. The V and J genes are TRBV23-1 and TRBJ2-1, with D possibly being TRBD2 (6 bases). TRBV23-1 is an ORF for which the function is uncertain. CDR3 size: 11 residues. Trimming removed 11 bases at V and 9 bases at J, with 14 bases between. CDR3 DNA (partial): TGCGCCTGGATGGAGGGTCGTGAG. It specifies CAWMEGRE. The whole CDR3 is CAWMEGREQFF.

This clone was counted at least ten times. Read sequence stops 3 residues before the CDR3 end, and the germline J gene provides the missing end. This rearrangement joins TRBV5-1 to TRBJ1-1; 9 positions agree with TRBD1. This CDR3 has 16 amino acids. The germline CDR1 and CDR2 sequences are SGHRS and YFSETQ. V was pared by 4 bases and J by 4 bases, with 11 bases of the junction left unmatched. The sequenced part of the CDR3 DNA is TGCGCCAGCAGCCGTCCGGGACAGGGATTCGGCACTGAA. It codes for CASSRPGQGFGTE. The whole CDR3 reads CASSRPGQGFGTEAFF.

This clone was observed at least ten times. The sequence runs out 3 residues before the end of the CDR3; the remainder is reconstructed from the germline J gene. This chain connects TRBV2 to TRBJ1-2, with TRBD1 matching over 7 bases. From germline, CDR1 is SNHLY and CDR2 FYNNEI. J gave up 4 bases and V 7 bases, and 3 bases lay outside the gene matches. This CDR3 has 12 residues. The CDR3 DNA, read in part, is TGTGCCAGCACTAGGGACAGCTATGGC. Protein product: CASTRDSYG. The entire CDR3 protein is CASTRDSYGYTF.